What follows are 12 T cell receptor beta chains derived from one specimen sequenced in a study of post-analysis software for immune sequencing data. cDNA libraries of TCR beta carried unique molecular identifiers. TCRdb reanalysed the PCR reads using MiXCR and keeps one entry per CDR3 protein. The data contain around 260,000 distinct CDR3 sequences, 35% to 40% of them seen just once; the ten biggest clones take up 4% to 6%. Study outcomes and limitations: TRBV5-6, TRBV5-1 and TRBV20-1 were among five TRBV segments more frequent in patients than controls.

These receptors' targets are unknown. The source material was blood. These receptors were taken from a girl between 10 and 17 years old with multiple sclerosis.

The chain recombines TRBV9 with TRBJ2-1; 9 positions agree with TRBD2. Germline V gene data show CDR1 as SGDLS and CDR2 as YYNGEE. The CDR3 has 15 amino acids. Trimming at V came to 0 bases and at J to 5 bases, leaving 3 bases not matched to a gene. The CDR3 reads CASSVATSGHNEQFF. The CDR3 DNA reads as TGTGCCAGCAGCGTAGCAACTAGCGGGCACAATGAGCAGTTCTTC. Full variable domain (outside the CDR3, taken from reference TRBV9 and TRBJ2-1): DSGVTQTPKHLITATGQRVTLRCSPRSGDLSVYWYQQSLDQGLQFLIQYYNGEERAKGNILERFSAQQFPDLHSELNLSSLELGDSALYFCASSVATSGHNEQFFGPGTRLTVL.

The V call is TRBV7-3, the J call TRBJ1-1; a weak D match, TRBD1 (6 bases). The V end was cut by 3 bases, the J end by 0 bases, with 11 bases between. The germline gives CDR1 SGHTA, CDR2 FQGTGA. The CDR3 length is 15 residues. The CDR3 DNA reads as TGTGCCAGCAGCTTTACAGGGAACATGAACACTGAAGCTTTCTTT. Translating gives CASSFTGNMNTEAFF.

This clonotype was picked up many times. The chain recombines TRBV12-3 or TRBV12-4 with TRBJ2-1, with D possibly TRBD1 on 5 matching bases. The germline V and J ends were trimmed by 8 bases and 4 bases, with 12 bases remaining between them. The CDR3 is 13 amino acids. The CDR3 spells CASEYQGYNEQFF. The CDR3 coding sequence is TGTGCCAGCGAGTACCAGGGTTACAATGAGCAGTTCTTC.

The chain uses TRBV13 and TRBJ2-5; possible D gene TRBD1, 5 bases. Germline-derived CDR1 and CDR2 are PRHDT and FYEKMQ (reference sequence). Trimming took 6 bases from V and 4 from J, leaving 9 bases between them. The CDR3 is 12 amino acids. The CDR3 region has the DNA TGTGCCAGCAGTGACGACAGAGAGACCCAGTACTTC. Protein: CASSDDRETQYF.

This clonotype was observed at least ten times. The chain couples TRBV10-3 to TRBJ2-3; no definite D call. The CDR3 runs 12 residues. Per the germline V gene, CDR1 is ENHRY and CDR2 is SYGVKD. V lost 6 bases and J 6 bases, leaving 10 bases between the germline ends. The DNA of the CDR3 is TGTGCCATCAGGAGCGATAGGGATACGCAGTATTTT. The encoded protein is CAIRSDRDTQYF.

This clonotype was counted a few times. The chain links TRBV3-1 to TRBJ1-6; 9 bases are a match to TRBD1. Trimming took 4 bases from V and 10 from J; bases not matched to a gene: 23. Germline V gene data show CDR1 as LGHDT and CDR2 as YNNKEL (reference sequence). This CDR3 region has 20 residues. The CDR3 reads CASSPSSTRDREAYGSPLHF. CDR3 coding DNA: TGTGCCAGCAGCCCCTCTTCCACCCGGGACAGGGAAGCTTATGGGTCACCCCTCCACTTT.

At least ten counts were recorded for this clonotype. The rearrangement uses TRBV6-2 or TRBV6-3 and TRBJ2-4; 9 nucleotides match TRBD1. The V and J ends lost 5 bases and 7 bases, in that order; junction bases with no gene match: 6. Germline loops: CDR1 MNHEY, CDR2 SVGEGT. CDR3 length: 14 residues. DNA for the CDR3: TGTGCCAGCAGTCCGGGACAGGGATCGAACATTCAGTACTTC. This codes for CASSPGQGSNIQYF.

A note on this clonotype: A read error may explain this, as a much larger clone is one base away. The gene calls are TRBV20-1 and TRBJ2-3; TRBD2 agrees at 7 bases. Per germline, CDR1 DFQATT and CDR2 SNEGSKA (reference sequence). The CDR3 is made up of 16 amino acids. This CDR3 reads CSASGRRERSTDTRYF. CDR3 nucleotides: TGCAGTGCTAGTGGCCGGCGGGAGCGGAGCACAGATACGCGGTATTTT.

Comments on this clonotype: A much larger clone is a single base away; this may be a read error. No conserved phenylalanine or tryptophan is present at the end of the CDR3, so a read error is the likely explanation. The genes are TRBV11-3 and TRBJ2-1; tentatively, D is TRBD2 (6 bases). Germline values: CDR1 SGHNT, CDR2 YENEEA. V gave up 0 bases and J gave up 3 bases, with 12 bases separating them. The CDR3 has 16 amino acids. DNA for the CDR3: TGTGCCAGCAGCTTAGATGGAGCGGGCGACTACAATGAGCAGTTCTGC. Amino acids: CASSLDGAGDYNEQFC.

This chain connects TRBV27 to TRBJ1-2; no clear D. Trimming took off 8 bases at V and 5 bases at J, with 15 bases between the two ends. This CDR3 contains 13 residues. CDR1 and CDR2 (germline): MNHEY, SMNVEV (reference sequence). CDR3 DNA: TGTGCCAGCGGTCCGGTGCTGGGGTATGGCTACACCTTC. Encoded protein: CASGPVLGYGYTF.

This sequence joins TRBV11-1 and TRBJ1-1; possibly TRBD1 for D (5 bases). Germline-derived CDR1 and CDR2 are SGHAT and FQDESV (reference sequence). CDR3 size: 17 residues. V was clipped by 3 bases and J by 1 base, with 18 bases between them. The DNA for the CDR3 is TGTGCCAGCAGCTTGGGACGGACTTCTAATTCGAACACTGAAGCTTTCTTT. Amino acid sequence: CASSLGRTSNSNTEAFF.

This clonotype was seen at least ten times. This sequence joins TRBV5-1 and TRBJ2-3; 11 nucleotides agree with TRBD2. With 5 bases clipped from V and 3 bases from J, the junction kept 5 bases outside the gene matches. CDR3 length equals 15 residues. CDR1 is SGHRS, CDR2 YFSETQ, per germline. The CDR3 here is CASRLAGAVTDTQYF. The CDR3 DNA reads TGCGCCAGCAGACTAGCGGGGGCGGTGACAGATACGCAGTATTTT.